This is a list of T cell receptor beta chains from one sample in a study of cytomegalovirus exposure and HLA in healthy donors. The method was immunoSEQ multiplex PCR; TCRdb's version includes in-frame clones alone and lacks a portion of them. The sample consists of about 190,000 clones, more than 70% of them appearing once. The sample comprised PBMCs. Receptors originate from a woman aged 35 to 49 in good health and CMV-seronegative. Both conserved end residues are part of each CDR3. A D gene is named only where the DNA matches it firmly. Only part of the rows carry a size: once, few, many, or a class if the clone is expanded.

d_call: TRBD2
v_call: TRBV11-3
clone_size: -
j_call: TRBJ2-2
cdr3_nt: TGTGCCAGCAGCTTAGGAGGCTCTCGACTAGCGGTTGACACCGGGGAGCTGTTTTTT
cdr3_aa: CASSLGGSRLAVDTGELFF

d_call: TRBD2
v_call: TRBV4-3
clone_size: -
j_call: TRBJ2-3
cdr3_nt: TGCGCCAGCAGCCGCATCATCACGGGACTAGCGGGAGGGGATACGCAGTATTTT
cdr3_aa: CASSRIITGLAGGDTQYF

d_call: -
v_call: TRBV18
clone_size: few
j_call: TRBJ1-2
cdr3_nt: TGTGCCAGCTCATCTCTCGGAGGGGCAGCCCGGAGGGTCTATGGCTACACCTTC
cdr3_aa: CASSSLGGAARRVYGYTF

d_call: -
v_call: TRBV7-2
clone_size: few
j_call: TRBJ1-4
cdr3_nt: TGTGCCAGCAGCTTAGGTTTCGGGAGAAAGAATGAAAAACTGTTTTTT
cdr3_aa: CASSLGFGRKNEKLFF

d_call: TRBD1
v_call: TRBV10-3
clone_size: -
j_call: TRBJ1-1
cdr3_nt: TGTGCCATCAGAATCAGCAACCCCGGGACAGGGGGCGTGAACACTGAAGCTTTCTTT
cdr3_aa: CAIRISNPGTGGVNTEAFF

d_call: -
v_call: TRBV11-2
clone_size: once
j_call: TRBJ1-1
cdr3_nt: TGTGCCAGCAGCTTACTCGGGGGGGCCGACACTGAAGCTTTCTTT
cdr3_aa: CASSLLGGADTEAFF

d_call: TRBD1
v_call: TRBV30
clone_size: once
j_call: TRBJ1-3
cdr3_nt: TGTGCCTGGAGCAGACGGGACAGGGGGCGAGGAAACACCATATATTTT
cdr3_aa: CAWSRRDRGRGNTIYF

d_call: -
v_call: TRBV19
clone_size: -
j_call: TRBJ1-1
cdr3_nt: TGTGCCAGTAGTATGGTTCAGGGGTCGAACACTGAAGCTTTCTTT
cdr3_aa: CASSMVQGSNTEAFF

d_call: -
v_call: TRBV6-1
clone_size: -
j_call: TRBJ1-1
cdr3_nt: TGTGCCAGCAGTGGCAGGGTTGGGACTGAAGCTTTCTTT
cdr3_aa: CASSGRVGTEAFF

d_call: TRBD2
v_call: TRBV9
clone_size: -
j_call: TRBJ2-1
cdr3_nt: TGTGCCAGCGGGAGCGGGACGTTCTACAATGAGCAGTTCTTC
cdr3_aa: CASGSGTFYNEQFF

d_call: -
v_call: TRBV30
clone_size: -
j_call: TRBJ1-1
cdr3_nt: TGTGCCTGGCATGAGTATTACACTGAAGCTTTCTTT
cdr3_aa: CAWHEYYTEAFF

d_call: -
v_call: TRBV19
clone_size: once
j_call: TRBJ1-1
cdr3_nt: TGTGCCAGTAGTATTGCGGGGAGGGTGGATGAAGCTTTCTTT
cdr3_aa: CASSIAGRVDEAFF

d_call: -
v_call: TRBV9
clone_size: -
j_call: TRBJ2-1
cdr3_nt: TGTGCCAGCAGCGTGGTCCCGGAGGGCCAGGGCAATGAGCAGTTCTTC
cdr3_aa: CASSVVPEGQGNEQFF

d_call: -
v_call: TRBV19
clone_size: few
j_call: TRBJ1-1
cdr3_nt: TGTGCCAGTAAGAAGGAGGGGAACACTGAAGCTTTCTTT
cdr3_aa: CASKKEGNTEAFF

d_call: -
v_call: TRBV7-9
clone_size: -
j_call: TRBJ1-1
cdr3_nt: TGTGCCAGCAGCCCCGGGCGGTACAGGGCTCACACTGAAGCTTTCTTT
cdr3_aa: CASSPGRYRAHTEAFF

d_call: TRBD1
v_call: TRBV30
clone_size: -
j_call: TRBJ1-1
cdr3_nt: TGTGCCTGGAGTGTACGCCAGGGGGCCACTGAAGCTTTCTTT
cdr3_aa: CAWSVRQGATEAFF

d_call: -
v_call: TRBV7-2
clone_size: -
j_call: TRBJ1-1
cdr3_nt: TGTGCCAGCAGCTTAGTTGTCCAGAACACTGAAGCTTTCTTT
cdr3_aa: CASSLVVQNTEAFF

d_call: TRBD2
v_call: TRBV5-4
clone_size: -
j_call: TRBJ2-1
cdr3_nt: TGTGCCAGCAGACCCGGGACTAGCGGGAGAAATGAGCAGTTCTTC
cdr3_aa: CASRPGTSGRNEQFF

d_call: -
v_call: TRBV2
clone_size: -
j_call: TRBJ2-6
cdr3_nt: TGTGCCAGCAATGACAGGAGGTCTGGGGCCAACGTCCTGACTTTC
cdr3_aa: CASNDRRSGANVLTF

d_call: -
v_call: TRBV7-2
clone_size: -
j_call: TRBJ2-7
cdr3_nt: TGTGCCAGCAGCCCGGCGGGCTCCTACGAGCAGTACTTC
cdr3_aa: CASSPAGSYEQYF

d_call: TRBD2
v_call: TRBV7-3
clone_size: few
j_call: TRBJ2-3
cdr3_nt: TGTGCCAGCAGCGCGGGGGAAGAAGATACGCAGTATTTT
cdr3_aa: CASSAGEEDTQYF

d_call: TRBD1
v_call: TRBV7-2
clone_size: -
j_call: TRBJ2-7
cdr3_nt: TGTGCCAGCAGCTACCGGGACAGGGTAGGCTACGAGCAGTACTTC
cdr3_aa: CASSYRDRVGYEQYF

d_call: -
v_call: TRBV5-4
clone_size: -
j_call: TRBJ1-1
cdr3_nt: TGTGCCAGCAGCCTTGACAGCAACACTGAAGCTTTCTTT
cdr3_aa: CASSLDSNTEAFF

d_call: TRBD2
v_call: TRBV2
clone_size: once
j_call: TRBJ2-1
cdr3_nt: TGTGCCAGCAGTGAAACGGGCGGGAGTAAGAATGAGCAGTTCTTC
cdr3_aa: CASSETGGSKNEQFF

d_call: -
v_call: TRBV6-5
clone_size: -
j_call: TRBJ1-1
cdr3_nt: TGTGCCAGCATCTCACAGGGCCCCACTGAAGCTTTCTTT
cdr3_aa: CASISQGPTEAFF

d_call: TRBD2
v_call: TRBV30
clone_size: -
j_call: TRBJ2-3
cdr3_nt: TGTGCCTGGAGACTAGCGGGAGCGATAGATACGCAGTATTTT
cdr3_aa: CAWRLAGAIDTQYF

d_call: TRBD1
v_call: TRBV19
clone_size: -
j_call: TRBJ1-1
cdr3_nt: TGTGCCAGTAGTGTCGGGACAGGGCCAGCGAACACTGAAGCTTTCTTT
cdr3_aa: CASSVGTGPANTEAFF

d_call: -
v_call: TRBV18
clone_size: -
j_call: TRBJ1-2
cdr3_nt: TGTGCCAGCTCACCCGCCCGGGGGAACTATGGCTACACCTTC
cdr3_aa: CASSPARGNYGYTF

d_call: TRBD1
v_call: TRBV4-1
clone_size: once
j_call: TRBJ1-1
cdr3_nt: TGCGCCAGCAGCCCGGACAGGGGTCAATGGGCTGAAGCTTTCTTT
cdr3_aa: CASSPDRGQWAEAFF

d_call: -
v_call: TRBV27
clone_size: -
j_call: TRBJ2-5
cdr3_nt: TGTGCCAGCAGTCCGCTGGGGGGGCCTGAGACCCAGTACTTC
cdr3_aa: CASSPLGGPETQYF

d_call: TRBD2
v_call: TRBV7-3
clone_size: -
j_call: TRBJ2-2
cdr3_nt: TGTGCCAGCAGCTCCAGCGGGGGTTCGAACACCGGGGAGCTGTTTTTT
cdr3_aa: CASSSSGGSNTGELFF

d_call: -
v_call: TRBV5-6
clone_size: -
j_call: TRBJ1-4
cdr3_nt: TGTGCCAGCAGCTTGGGGATTGCGGGGATAACTAATGAAAAACTGTTTTTT
cdr3_aa: CASSLGIAGITNEKLFF

d_call: -
v_call: TRBV2
clone_size: few
j_call: TRBJ1-2
cdr3_nt: TGTGCCAGCAGTGAAGCAGGGCGCGGGCCCTATGGCTACACCTTC
cdr3_aa: CASSEAGRGPYGYTF

d_call: TRBD2
v_call: TRBV30
clone_size: -
j_call: TRBJ2-7
cdr3_nt: TGTGCCTGGAGTAGACAGGCGGGACTAGCAAACGAGCAGTACTTC
cdr3_aa: CAWSRQAGLANEQYF

d_call: TRBD2
v_call: TRBV5-1
clone_size: few
j_call: TRBJ2-3
cdr3_nt: TGCGCCAGCCGTCAGGGACTAGCGGGAGGAGGGGAGTCCGATACGCAGTATTTT
cdr3_aa: CASRQGLAGGGESDTQYF

d_call: -
v_call: TRBV19
clone_size: -
j_call: TRBJ1-5
cdr3_nt: TGTGCCAGTAGGCGTGGACACCAGTATCCCGCCAATCAGCCCCAGCATTTT
cdr3_aa: CASRRGHQYPANQPQHF

d_call: -
v_call: TRBV7-6
clone_size: -
j_call: TRBJ2-7
cdr3_nt: TGTGCCAGCAGCCCCCTAATGGCGGGACCTTACGAGCAGTACTTC
cdr3_aa: CASSPLMAGPYEQYF

d_call: -
v_call: TRBV28
clone_size: -
j_call: TRBJ1-2
cdr3_nt: TGTGCCAGCAACTTACTGAATCCCAACTATGGCTACACCTTC
cdr3_aa: CASNLLNPNYGYTF

d_call: -
v_call: TRBV7-2
clone_size: -
j_call: TRBJ1-4
cdr3_nt: TGTGCCAGCAGCTTAATGGGAAGCAGGGTGGGGGAAAAACTGTTTTTT
cdr3_aa: CASSLMGSRVGEKLFF

d_call: -
v_call: TRBV5-1
clone_size: -
j_call: TRBJ2-4
cdr3_nt: TGCGCCAGCTCCTCTAGCACTGAGACGAAAAACATTCAGTACTTC
cdr3_aa: CASSSSTETKNIQYF

d_call: -
v_call: TRBV4-3
clone_size: few
j_call: TRBJ1-4
cdr3_nt: TGCGCCAGCAGCCAAGGCAGGAATAATGAAAAACTGTTTTTT
cdr3_aa: CASSQGRNNEKLFF

d_call: TRBD1
v_call: TRBV11-3
clone_size: -
j_call: TRBJ2-5
cdr3_nt: TGTGCCAGCAGCCTAACAGGGGTTTTAGAGACCCAGTACTTC
cdr3_aa: CASSLTGVLETQYF

d_call: -
v_call: TRBV28
clone_size: few
j_call: TRBJ1-4
cdr3_nt: TGTGCCAGCAGATCAGGGGAAAAACTGTTTTTT
cdr3_aa: CASRSGEKLFF

d_call: -
v_call: TRBV6-1
clone_size: -
j_call: TRBJ2-6
cdr3_nt: TGTGCCAGCAAAGGGGGAAGCTCTGGGGCCAACGTCCTGACTTTC
cdr3_aa: CASKGGSSGANVLTF

d_call: -
v_call: TRBV30
clone_size: -
j_call: TRBJ1-1
cdr3_nt: TGTGCCTTTAGGGGACGGGAGAGGAACACTGAAGCTTTCTTT
cdr3_aa: CAFRGRERNTEAFF

d_call: TRBD1
v_call: TRBV11-2
clone_size: -
j_call: TRBJ1-5
cdr3_nt: TGTGCCAGCAGCTTGGGACAGGGTAATCAGCCCCAGCATTTT
cdr3_aa: CASSLGQGNQPQHF

d_call: -
v_call: TRBV21-1
clone_size: -
j_call: TRBJ2-5
cdr3_nt: TGTGCCAGCGGAGGGACTGGAGAAGAGACCCAGTACTTC
cdr3_aa: CASGGTGEETQYF

d_call: -
v_call: TRBV4-3
clone_size: -
j_call: TRBJ1-2
cdr3_nt: TGCGCCAGCAGCCAGAGTAGGAGCTCTCATGGCTACACCTTC
cdr3_aa: CASSQSRSSHGYTF

d_call: -
v_call: TRBV10-3
clone_size: -
j_call: TRBJ2-3
cdr3_nt: TGTGCCATCAGTGAGTCGGATCGGGGAACGCAGTATTTT
cdr3_aa: CAISESDRGTQYF

d_call: TRBD1
v_call: TRBV7-2
clone_size: -
j_call: TRBJ2-6
cdr3_nt: TGTGCCAGCAGCTCGACAGGGCTCCCCGGGACAGGGGCCAACGTCCTGACTTTC
cdr3_aa: CASSSTGLPGTGANVLTF

d_call: TRBD2
v_call: TRBV6-5
clone_size: once
j_call: TRBJ2-1
cdr3_nt: TGTGCCAGCAGGGGAGGGGAGCGAGTCCATGAGCAGTTCTTC
cdr3_aa: CASRGGERVHEQFF